The 18 T cell receptor beta chains below were found in one sample sequenced in a study of relationships among human T cell subsets. Semiquantitative ARM-PCR amplified T cell receptor alpha and beta CDR3 regions from mRNA. ARM-PCR used tagged nested gene-specific primers, then communal superprimers for exponential amplification. MiXCR, run by TCRdb on the multiplex PCR reads, gives a single entry per CDR3 protein. The table includes about 8,900 distinct CDR3 sequences, approximately 50% detected once. The CD45RA-negative fraction was bead-selected with anti-CD45RO to obtain memory T cells. Sequences were obtained from memory T cells sorted from blood. The receptors shown here come from a man aged 35-49 years in good health.

J is TRBJ1-2 and V is TRBV30; D call uncertain. CDR1 and CDR2 from the germline V gene are GTSNPN and SVGIG (reference sequence). CDR3 length equals 15 residues. Trimming cost V 3 bases and J 3 bases, with 17 bases left between them. CDR3 nucleotide sequence: TGTGCCTGGAGCGGGATAACCGGGCTACACTATGGCTACACCTTC. It codes for CAWSGITGLHYGYTF.

This clonotype was detected a few times. This chain connects TRBV10-3 to TRBJ1-5; TRBD1 agrees at 9 bases. Germline trimming cut 3 bases from V and 6 bases from J; bases unmatched to any gene: 6. This CDR3 region has 15 residues. Looked up from germline, CDR1 is ENHRY and CDR2 is SYGVKD. The CDR3 DNA reads as TGTGCCATCAGTGACATGGACAGGGGAGGTCAGCCCCAGCATTTT. Protein: CAISDMDRGGQPQHF.

The chain recombines TRBV11-2 with TRBJ2-6; D is uncertain. The germline V gene has CDR1 SGHAT and CDR2 FQNNGV. The ends were cut back, 8 bases at V and 0 bases at J, with 8 bases in the middle. The CDR3 has 14 amino acids. This chain's CDR3 is CASGASSGANVLTF. Here the CDR3 DNA reads TGTGCCAGCGGAGCCTCCTCTGGGGCCAACGTCCTGACTTTC.

This chain uses TRBV10-3 with TRBJ1-3; D ambiguous. Trimming pared 6 bases from V and 4 bases from J, leaving 4 bases between. The CDR3 extends over 11 amino acids. Germline V gene sequence: CDR1 ENHRY, CDR2 SYGVKD. CDR3 bases: TGTGCCATCAGCCAAGGAAACACCATATATTTT. This codes for CAISQGNTIYF.

For this clonotype: Relative to the germline gene, one junction end is altered; a read error may explain this. The chain has TRBV29-1 and TRBJ2-1, with TRBD1 matching 9 bases. In germline, CDR1 is SQVTM, CDR2 ANQGSEA. The CDR3 totals 16 residues. This CDR3 reads CSVERGTGFLYNKQFF. The CDR3 bases are TGCAGCGTTGAACGGGGGACAGGGTTCCTTTACAATAAGCAGTTCTTC.

This clonotype was found a few times. The rearrangement uses TRBV5-1 and TRBJ1-1; 9 bases are shared with TRBD1. V lost 0 bases to trimming and J lost 13 bases; unmatched junction nucleotides: 10. The CDR3 is 14 residues long. Germline loops: CDR1 SGHRS, CDR2 YFSETQ. The CDR3 DNA reads TGCGCCAGCAGCTTGGAACCCGGGACAGGGTTGGATTTCTTT. This translates into CASSLEPGTGLDFF.

This clonotype was recorded only once. The chain is built from TRBV20-1 and TRBJ2-7; TRBD2 matches at 9 bases. CDR1 is DFQATT, CDR2 SNEGSKA, per germline (reference sequence). Trimming cost V 6 bases and J 4 bases; bases outside gene matches: 10. The CDR3 extends over 14 amino acids. The CDR3 DNA is TGCAGTGCCCCCCCTGCGCGGGAGGGATACGAGCAGTACTTC. This translates into CSAPPAREGYEQYF.

This clonotype was detected once. The J gene is TRBJ2-7, the V gene TRBV20-1, with 12 nucleotides matching TRBD1. Looked up from germline, CDR1 is DFQATT and CDR2 is SNEGSKA (reference sequence). J gave up 5 bases and V 4 bases, and 6 bases lay outside the gene matches. This CDR3 contains 14 residues. The CDR3: CSAISGQGADEQYF. As DNA, the CDR3 is TGCAGTGCTATTTCGGGACAGGGGGCCGACGAGCAGTACTTC.

A remark on this clonotype: The limits of the CDR3 on the DNA are not certain, so only TCRdb's listed CDR3 is given. J is TRBJ2-3 and V is TRBV5-5. Termini included, the CDR3 measures 19 amino acids. CDR1 and CDR2 (germline): SGHKS, YYEKEE (reference sequence). The CDR3 here is CASSFYICSAMTSTDTQYF.

The gene calls are TRBV20-1 and TRBJ2-3; D call uncertain. The germline CDR1 and CDR2 sequences are DFQATT and SNEGSKA (reference sequence). This CDR3 has 14 residues. V lost 2 bases and J lost 1, with 10 bases in between. The CDR3, as DNA: TGCAGTGCTAGATCCCTAAGCCGCACAGATACGCAGTATTTT. It translates to CSARSLSRTDTQYF.

The V and J genes are TRBV5-1 and TRBJ1-3; D is ambiguous. V was shortened by 0 bases and J by 0 bases, with 7 bases between the two germline ends. This CDR3 spans 15 amino acids. Germline assignment: CDR1 SGHRS and CDR2 YFSETQ. In DNA, the CDR3 is TGCGCCAGCAGCTTGGAAGGAAGCTCTGGAAACACCATATATTTT. Its protein product is CASSLEGSSGNTIYF. The whole variable domain, remainder taken from reference TRBV5-1 and TRBJ1-3, is KAGVTQTPRYLIKTRGQQVTLSCSPISGHRSVSWYQQTPGQGLQFLFEYFSETQRNKGNFPGRFSGRQFSNSRSEMNVSTLELGDSALYLCASSLEGSSGNTIYFGEGSWLTVV.

This sequence joins TRBV2 and TRBJ2-3; D may be TRBD2 (7 bases). The CDR3 spans 16 residues. Germline CDR1 and CDR2: SNHLY and FYNNEI. V was clipped by 5 bases and J by 2 bases, with 17 bases between them. The CDR3 sequence is CASSKGGTTFTDTQYF. Here the CDR3 DNA reads TGTGCCAGCAGTAAAGGGGGGACTACGTTCACAGATACGCAGTATTTT. Drawing the rest from reference TRBV2 and TRBJ2-3, the complete variable domain is EPEVTQTPSHQVTQMGQEVILRCVPISNHLYFYWYRQILGQKVEFLVSFYNNEISEKSEIFDDQFSVERPDGSNFTLKIRSTKLEDSAMYFCASSKGGTTFTDTQYFGPGTRLTVL.

The chain links TRBV5-5 to TRBJ1-2, with unresolved D. The CDR3 is 14 amino acids. V lost 1 base and J lost 5, with 12 bases in between. Germline CDR1 reads SGHKS; CDR2 reads YYEKEE (reference sequence). The CDR3 DNA reads TGTGCCAGCAGCTTGTTGGCAGAGAAGTATGGCTACACCTTC. The encoded protein is CASSLLAEKYGYTF.

This clonotype was detected only a few times. This rearrangement joins TRBV12-5 to TRBJ1-5, with 11 bases that match TRBD1. Germline lookup yields CDR1 LGHNT and CDR2 FRNRAP. V was pared by 1 base and J by 4 bases, with 9 bases of the junction left unmatched. The CDR3 loop spans 18 amino acids. The CDR3, as DNA: TGTGCTAGTGGTTTGGCGATCCGGGACAGGGGGACTAATCAGCCCCAGCATTTT. Translation gives CASGLAIRDRGTNQPQHF.

The genes are TRBV10-3 and TRBJ1-1, with D unresolved. The V end lost 3 bases, the J end lost 7 bases, and 12 bases lay between the germline ends. Germline CDR1 is ENHRY and CDR2 is SYGVKD. The length of the CDR3 is 13 residues. The CDR3 sequence is CAISEGGRLEAFF. The CDR3 DNA follows: TGTGCCATCAGTGAAGGTGGCCGCCTTGAAGCTTTCTTT.

This clonotype was seen just once. The J gene is TRBJ1-2, the V gene TRBV4-2; D might be TRBD1 (5 bases). Trimming removed 2 bases at V and 0 bases at J, with 10 bases between. Germline CDR1 reads LGHNA; CDR2 reads YNFKEQ. This CDR3 contains 15 residues. The CDR3: CASSQTQGTNYGYTF. The DNA for the CDR3 is TGTGCCAGCAGCCAAACCCAGGGTACTAACTATGGCTACACCTTC.

This sequence joins TRBV10-2 and TRBJ2-6; 8 bases agree with TRBD2. Germline V gives CDR1 WSHSY, CDR2 SAAADI. V trimming: 6 bases; J trimming: 1 base; junction bases outside the gene matches: 5. The CDR3 is 16 residues long. CDR3 in DNA: TGCGCCAGCAGCCTAGCGGGTTCGTCTGGGGCCAACGTCCTGACTTTC. The encoded protein is CASSLAGSSGANVLTF.

The chain is built from TRBV4-2 and TRBJ1-1; D gene uncertain. CDR1 LGHNA and CDR2 YNFKEQ come from the germline V gene. V lost 10 bases and J 5 bases, leaving 17 bases between the germline ends. The CDR3 extends over 13 amino acids. In nucleotides, the CDR3 is TGTGCCACCCTGAAGGAGGGTGGAACTGAAGCTTTCTTT. Its protein product is CATLKEGGTEAFF.